These 9 T cell receptor beta chains came from one sample sequenced in a study of cytomegalovirus exposure and HLA in healthy donors. Method: immunoSEQ multiplex PCR; TCRdb's copy keeps in-frame clones and lacks some. Of about 160,000 clones listed, around 81% are singletons. Sequenced input: PBMCs. The receptor source for this set is a man younger than 40 in good health and CMV-seropositive.

This chain links TRBV5-1 with TRBJ2-6; D gene unclear. Trimming shortened V by 7 bases and J by 0 bases, and 8 bases separated the two germline ends. Looked up from germline, CDR1 is SGHRS and CDR2 is YFSETQ. This CDR3 is built from 14 residues. The CDR3 DNA sequence: TGCGCCAGCTGTGAGTCCTCTGGGGCCAACGTCCTGACTTTC. Translation: CASCESSGANVLTF.

This clone was found a few times. The chain carries TRBV7-2 and TRBJ2-2; 9 bases match TRBD2. Germline V gene data show CDR1 as SGHTA and CDR2 as FQGNSA. The CDR3 has 14 residues. The ends lost 8 bases at V and 1 base at J; junction bases unmatched: 2. CDR3 sequence (DNA): TGTGCCAGCCGCGGGAGGGGGAACACCGGGGAGCTGTTTTTT. Its protein product is CASRGRGNTGELFF.

The chain links TRBV5-1 to TRBJ2-1, with 8 bases fitting TRBD1. The ends lost 0 bases at V and 9 bases at J; junction bases unmatched: 8. Germline V gene data show CDR1 as SGHRS and CDR2 as YFSETQ. CDR3 length: 15 residues. The CDR3 DNA follows: TGCGCCAGCAGCTTGGAAGGACAGGGTTTCGGTGAGCAGTTCTTC. Translated, it gives CASSLEGQGFGEQFF. Full variable domain (missing parts from reference TRBV5-1 and TRBJ2-1): KAGVTQTPRYLIKTRGQQVTLSCSPISGHRSVSWYQQTPGQGLQFLFEYFSETQRNKGNFPGRFSGRQFSNSRSEMNVSTLELGDSALYLCASSLEGQGFGEQFFGPGTRLTVL.

This clone was detected only once. The V call is TRBV18, the J call TRBJ2-3; a weak D match, TRBD2 (6 bases). Germline values: CDR1 KGHSH, CDR2 LQKENI. The V end lost 1 base, the J end lost 0 bases, and 8 bases lay between the germline ends. This CDR3 contains 15 residues. CDR3 loop: CASSPRRESTDTQYF. In DNA form, the CDR3 reads TGTGCCAGCTCACCACGACGGGAGAGCACAGATACGCAGTATTTT.

This clone was observed once. The V call is TRBV4-3, the J call TRBJ1-1, with 7 bases lining up with TRBD1. CDR3 length: 16 amino acids. Germline V gene lookup returns CDR1 LGHNA and CDR2 YSLEER. The ends lost 3 bases at V and 0 bases at J; junction bases unmatched: 7. CDR3 region: CASSQFSGTVNTEAFF. CDR3 DNA: TGCGCCAGCAGCCAGTTCTCCGGGACAGTGAACACTGAAGCTTTCTTT.

This clone was detected only a few times. The genes are TRBV4-1 and TRBJ2-3; 7 bases match TRBD1. From germline, CDR1 is MGHRA and CDR2 YSYEKL. This CDR3 has 15 amino acids. The trim removed 4 bases at V and 5 bases at J, leaving 9 bases unmatched. Here the CDR3 reads CASSLGFRQGDTQYF. The CDR3 DNA is TGCGCCAGCAGCCTTGGGTTCAGACAGGGAGATACGCAGTATTTT.

The chain links TRBV7-9 to TRBJ2-1; TRBD2 aligns across 12 bases. CDR3 length: 17 amino acids. V shed 5 bases and J 5 bases; nucleotides not matched to a gene: 10. The germline V gene has CDR1 SEHNR and CDR2 FQNEAQ (reference sequence). This CDR3 reads CASSPSWTSGANNEQFF. The CDR3 bases are TGTGCCAGCAGCCCGAGCTGGACTAGCGGGGCAAACAATGAGCAGTTCTTC.

This clone occurred a few times. V gene TRBV5-1 combines with J gene TRBJ2-7; perhaps TRBD1 as D (5 bases). Germline assignment: CDR1 SGHRS and CDR2 YFSETQ. The CDR3 runs 13 residues. V lost 2 bases and J 4 bases, leaving 10 bases between the germline ends. CDR3 DNA: TGCGCCAGCAGCTTAGGGGCTGAGTACGAGCAGTACTTC. This gives the protein CASSLGAEYEQYF.

This clone was seen only a few times. The chain employs TRBV9 and TRBJ2-1, with TRBD1 matching over 7 bases. This CDR3 spans 15 amino acids. CDR1 and CDR2 from the germline V gene are SGDLS and YYNGEE. The J segment lost 10 bases and the V segment lost 3 bases, leaving 13 bases of the junction unmatched. The CDR3 nucleotides read TGTGCCAGCAGCGCGACAGGGAGAGGTTTCGAAGAGCAGTTCTTC. It translates to CASSATGRGFEEQFF.